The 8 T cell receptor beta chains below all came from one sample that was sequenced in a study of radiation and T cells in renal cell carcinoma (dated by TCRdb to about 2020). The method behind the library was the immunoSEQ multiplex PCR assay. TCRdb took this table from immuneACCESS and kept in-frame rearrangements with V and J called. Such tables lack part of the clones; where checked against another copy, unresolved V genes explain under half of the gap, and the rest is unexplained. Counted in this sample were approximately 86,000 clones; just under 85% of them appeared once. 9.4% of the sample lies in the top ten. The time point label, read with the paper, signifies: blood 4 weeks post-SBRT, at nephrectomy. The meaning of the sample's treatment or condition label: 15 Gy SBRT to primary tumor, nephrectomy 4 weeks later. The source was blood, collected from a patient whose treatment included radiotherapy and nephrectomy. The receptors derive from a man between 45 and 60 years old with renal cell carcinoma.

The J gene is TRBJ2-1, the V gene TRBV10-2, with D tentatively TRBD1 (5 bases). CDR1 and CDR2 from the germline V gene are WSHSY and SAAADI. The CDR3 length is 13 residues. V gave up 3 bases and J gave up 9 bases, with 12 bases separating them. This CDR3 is CASSDIYQGEQFF. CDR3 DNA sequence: TGCGCCAGCAGTGACATCTATCAGGGTGAGCAGTTCTTC.

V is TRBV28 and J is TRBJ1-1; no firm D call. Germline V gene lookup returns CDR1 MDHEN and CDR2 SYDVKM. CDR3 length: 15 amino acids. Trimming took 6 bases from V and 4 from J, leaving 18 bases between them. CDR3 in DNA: TGTGCCAGCAGAACACCGTCCGGGGTAAGCACTGAAGCTTTCTTT. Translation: CASRTPSGVSTEAFF.

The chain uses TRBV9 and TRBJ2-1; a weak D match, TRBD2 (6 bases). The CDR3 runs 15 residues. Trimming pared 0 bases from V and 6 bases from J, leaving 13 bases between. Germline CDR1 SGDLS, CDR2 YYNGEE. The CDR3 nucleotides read TGTGCCAGCAGCGTAGCTAGTCGGGGAGGCAATGAGCAGTTCTTC. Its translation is CASSVASRGGNEQFF.

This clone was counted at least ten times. The CDR3 region is CASSARETTGELFF. The CDR3 DNA sequence: TGTGCCAGCAGTGCCAGGGAAACCACCGGGGAGCTGTTTTTT. V gene TRBV6-5 combines with J gene TRBJ2-2; D perhaps matches TRBD1 (5 bases). This CDR3 spans 14 amino acids. With 5 bases removed from V and 4 bases from J, the gap between germline ends came to 11 bases. The germline V gene encodes CDR1 MNHEY and CDR2 SVGAGI.

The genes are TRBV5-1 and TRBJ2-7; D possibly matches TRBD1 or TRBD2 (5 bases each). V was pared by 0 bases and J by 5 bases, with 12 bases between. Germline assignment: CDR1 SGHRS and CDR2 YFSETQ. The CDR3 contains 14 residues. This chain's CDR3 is CASSLVGRGDEQYF. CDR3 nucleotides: TGCGCCAGCAGCTTGGTGGGACGAGGGGACGAGCAGTACTTC.

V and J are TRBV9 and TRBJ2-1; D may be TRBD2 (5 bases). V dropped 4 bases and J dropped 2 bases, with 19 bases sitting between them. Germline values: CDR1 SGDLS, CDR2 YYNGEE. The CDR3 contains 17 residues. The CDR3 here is CASSPQSRGTPYNEQFF. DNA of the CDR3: TGTGCCAGCAGCCCCCAGAGCCGGGGAACCCCCTACAATGAGCAGTTCTTC.

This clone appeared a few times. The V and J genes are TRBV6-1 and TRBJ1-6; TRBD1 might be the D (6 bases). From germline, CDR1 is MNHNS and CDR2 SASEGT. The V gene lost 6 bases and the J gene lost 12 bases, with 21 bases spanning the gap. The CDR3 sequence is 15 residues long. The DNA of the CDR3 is TGTGCCAGCAGCCCCGTTGAGGGGGGCGCGTTACCCCTCCACTTT. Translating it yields CASSPVEGGALPLHF.

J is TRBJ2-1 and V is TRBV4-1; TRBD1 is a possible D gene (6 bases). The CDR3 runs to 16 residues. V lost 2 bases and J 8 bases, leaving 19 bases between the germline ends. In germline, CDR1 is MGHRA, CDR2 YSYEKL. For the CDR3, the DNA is TGCGCCAGCAGCCAAAACCTCGGAAACAGGGCCCATGAGCAGTTCTTC. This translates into CASSQNLGNRAHEQFF.